These T cell receptor beta chains were read from a single sample in a study of T cell responses to AZD1222 COVID-19 vaccine. TCRdb's copy holds only in-frame clones and misses some; the assay was immunoSEQ multiplex PCR. The repertoire consists of 140,000 to 150,000 clones, with more than 85% occurring once and the leading ten covering under 4.5%. Specimen: peripheral blood, collected 28 days after the second AZD1222 dose. Receptors originate from an adult who received the AZD1222 COVID-19 vaccine. Each CDR3 is given with its conserved first and last residue. Each record gives: D gene, V gene, clone size, J gene, CDR3 DNA, CDR3 protein. D genes are given only for firm matches. Expanded clones get a size class; other rows say once, few or many, or leave the size out.

TRBD1,TRBV12-3/TRBV12-4,NA,TRBJ2-7,TGTGCCAGCAGACTAGACAGGGATCAGCAGTACTTC,CASRLDRDQQYF
TRBD2,TRBV9,NA,TRBJ2-1,TGTGCCAGCAGCCCCAGCGGGGGTCCCTACAATGAGCAGTTCTTC,CASSPSGGPYNEQFF
TRBD1,TRBV10-1,NA,TRBJ2-1,TGCGCCAGCAGTCCCAGACAGGGCATTGGTGAGCAGTTCTTC,CASSPRQGIGEQFF
NA,TRBV15,NA,TRBJ1-3,TGTGCCACCAGCAGAGATCGAGGAAACACCATATATTTT,CATSRDRGNTIYF
NA,TRBV4-2,NA,TRBJ2-3,TGTGCCAGCAGCCGAGTTCTCGGGGCAGATACGCAGTATTTT,CASSRVLGADTQYF
TRBD2,TRBV5-5,NA,TRBJ2-7,TGTGCCAGCAGCTTCGGGCCAGCGGGGGAGTACGAGCAGTACTTC,CASSFGPAGEYEQYF
NA,TRBV7-8,NA,TRBJ2-7,TGTGCCAGCACCCCCCAGGGGGGCATTTCCTACGAGCAGTACTTC,CASTPQGGISYEQYF
NA,TRBV4-1,NA,TRBJ2-7,TGCGCCAGCAGCCCCGGACGGTCGGTTGGGTACGAGCAGTACTTC,CASSPGRSVGYEQYF
NA,TRBV6-5,NA,TRBJ1-2,TGTGCCAGCAAGGAGACAGGCCTAACCGTCTATGGCTACACCTTC,CASKETGLTVYGYTF
NA,TRBV14,NA,TRBJ2-7,TGTGCCAGCAGCCAACCCTTATATTACGAGCAGTACTTC,CASSQPLYYEQYF
NA,TRBV6-5,once,TRBJ1-2,TGTGCCAGCAGGTCGGGCGCCGGGGGCTACACCTTC,CASRSGAGGYTF
NA,TRBV7-2,NA,TRBJ1-4,TGTGCCAGCAGCTTACAGGGAGGGACTAATGAAAAACTGTTTTTT,CASSLQGGTNEKLFF
NA,TRBV7-9,once,TRBJ2-1,TGTGCCAGCAGCCCCAGGGCCAGGGGCTACAATGAGCAGTTCTTC,CASSPRARGYNEQFF
NA,TRBV5-4,NA,TRBJ2-3,TGTGCCAGCAGCCCATTGGAAACAGATACGCAGTATTTT,CASSPLETDTQYF
NA,TRBV2,NA,TRBJ1-5,TGTGCCAGCAGTGTTCTTGGCAATCAGCCCCAGCATTTT,CASSVLGNQPQHF
NA,TRBV27,NA,TRBJ1-1,TGTGCCAGCAGTTTGTTGGGACAGAACACTGAAGCTTTCTTT,CASSLLGQNTEAFF
NA,TRBV11-1,few,TRBJ2-2,TGTGCCAGCAGCTTCGGGTCAGGGCACGGGGAGCTGTTTTTT,CASSFGSGHGELFF
NA,TRBV5-6,few,TRBJ2-1,TGTGCCAGCAGCTTGGCTGTTGGGAATCCTCACAATGAGCAGTTCTTC,CASSLAVGNPHNEQFF
NA,TRBV7-8,NA,TRBJ1-5,TGTGCCAGCTCCGCCCCGGATCAGCCCCAGCATTTT,CASSAPDQPQHF
NA,TRBV9,NA,TRBJ2-3,TGTGCCAGCAGCGTAGGAGCGGCGGATAGCACAGATACGCAGTATTTT,CASSVGAADSTDTQYF
TRBD1,TRBV18,NA,TRBJ2-3,TGTGCCAGCTCAGAACAGGGGGCTGACACAGATACGCAGTATTTT,CASSEQGADTDTQYF
TRBD1,TRBV27,NA,TRBJ1-5,TGTGCCAGCAGGGGGACAGCTGAGATTTCCAGCAATCAGCCCCAGCATTTT,CASRGTAEISSNQPQHF
TRBD1,TRBV2,NA,TRBJ2-5,TGTGCCAGCAGAAATCCGGACAGGCCGCAACAAGAGACCCAGTACTTC,CASRNPDRPQQETQYF
NA,TRBV12-3/TRBV12-4,NA,TRBJ1-1,TGTGCCAGCAGTTTATCCCGGAACACTGAAGCTTTCTTT,CASSLSRNTEAFF
NA,TRBV10-2,NA,TRBJ1-5,TGCGCCAGCAGTGAGAAGCCGGGAGGACGGCCCCAGCATTTT,CASSEKPGGRPQHF
TRBD1,TRBV29-1,NA,TRBJ1-1,TGCAGCGGGGGACAGCTGAACACTGAAGCTTTCTTT,CSGGQLNTEAFF
NA,TRBV5-1,NA,TRBJ1-1,TGTGCCAGCAGCTTACGGCTAGACCACACTGAAGCTTTCTTT,CASSLRLDHTEAFF
NA,TRBV6-6,NA,TRBJ2-7,TGTGCCAGCAGGTCCGAGGGGAAGCAGTACTTC,CASRSEGKQYF
TRBD2,TRBV7-3,once,TRBJ2-2,TGTGCCATCGGGGGGTCGAACACCGGGGAGCTGTTTTTT,CAIGGSNTGELFF
TRBD1,TRBV9,few,TRBJ1-1,TGTGCCAGCAGCGCCGGGACAGGGTTGGGAACTGAAGCTTTCTTT,CASSAGTGLGTEAFF
NA,TRBV4-3,NA,TRBJ1-2,TGCGCCAGCAGCCAAGATCTGACTCTTAGAGGCTACACCTTC,CASSQDLTLRGYTF
TRBD2,TRBV24-1,NA,TRBJ2-3,TGTGCCACCAGTGATCCCTTAGCGGGAGGGAGTGCAGATACGCAGTATTTT,CATSDPLAGGSADTQYF
NA,TRBV15,NA,TRBJ1-2,TGTGCCACCAGCAGATCACGTACAAGCCCAGAGAGCTATGGCTACACCTTC,CATSRSRTSPESYGYTF
NA,TRBV9,NA,TRBJ2-3,TGTGCCAGCAGCGGGGGCCCCCCAGATACGCAGTATTTT,CASSGGPPDTQYF
NA,TRBV20-1,NA,TRBJ1-5,TGCAGTGTAGGGGGTAAGTCCCAGCATTTT,CSVGGKSQHF
NA,TRBV19,NA,TRBJ1-2,TGTGCCAGTAGGGCGGACGTTGGATCGGCCTATGGCTACACCTTC,CASRADVGSAYGYTF
NA,TRBV7-9,NA,TRBJ1-3,TGTGCCAGCAGCTTTAGGGGTACCCTGGCCATTCTCTCTGGAAACACCATATATTTT,CASSFRGTLAILSGNTIYF
NA,TRBV7-8,NA,TRBJ1-2,TGTGCCAGCAGCGAAAAACAGGGCTATGGCTACACCTTC,CASSEKQGYGYTF
NA,TRBV9,once,TRBJ2-5,TGTGCCAGCGCCCGGGGGGCAAACCAAGAGACCCAGTACTTC,CASARGANQETQYF
NA,TRBV6-6,NA,TRBJ2-4,TGTGCCAGCACCGAAAAAAACATTCAGTACTTC,CASTEKNIQYF
TRBD1,TRBV9,NA,TRBJ1-3,TGTGCCAGCAGTAACAGGGGGGAAAACACCATATATTTT,CASSNRGENTIYF
NA,TRBV27,NA,TRBJ1-1,TGTGCCAGCAGTACCCTAGGGGGGAGCACTGAAGCTTTCTTT,CASSTLGGSTEAFF
NA,TRBV5-5,NA,TRBJ1-5,TGTGCCAGCAGCTTGGCGGCTGACAATCAGCCCCAGCATTTT,CASSLAADNQPQHF
NA,TRBV28,NA,TRBJ2-5,TGTGCCAGCAGTGTAGGGGGGCGGGAGACCCAGTACTTC,CASSVGGRETQYF